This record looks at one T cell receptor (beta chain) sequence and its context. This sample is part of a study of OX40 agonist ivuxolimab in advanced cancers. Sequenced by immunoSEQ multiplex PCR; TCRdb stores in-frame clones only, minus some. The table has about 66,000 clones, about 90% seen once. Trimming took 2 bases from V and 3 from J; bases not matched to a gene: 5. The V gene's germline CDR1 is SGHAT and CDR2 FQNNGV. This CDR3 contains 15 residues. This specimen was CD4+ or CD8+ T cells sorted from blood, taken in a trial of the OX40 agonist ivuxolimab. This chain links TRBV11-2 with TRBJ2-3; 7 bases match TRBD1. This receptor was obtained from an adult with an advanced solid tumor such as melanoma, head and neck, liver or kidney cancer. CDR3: CASSLNQQGTDTQYF. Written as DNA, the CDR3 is TGTGCCAGCAGCTTAAACCAACAGGGGACAGATACGCAGTATTTT.